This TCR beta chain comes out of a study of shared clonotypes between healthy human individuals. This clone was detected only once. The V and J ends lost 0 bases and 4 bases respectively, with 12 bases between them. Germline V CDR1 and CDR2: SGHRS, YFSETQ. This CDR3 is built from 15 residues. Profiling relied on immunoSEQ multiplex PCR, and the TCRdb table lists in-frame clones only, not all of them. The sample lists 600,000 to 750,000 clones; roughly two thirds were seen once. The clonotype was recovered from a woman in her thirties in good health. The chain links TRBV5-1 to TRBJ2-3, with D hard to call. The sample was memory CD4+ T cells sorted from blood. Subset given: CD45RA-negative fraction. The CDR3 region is CASSLEGGHPDTQYF. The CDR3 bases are TGCGCCAGCAGCTTGGAGGGCGGCCATCCAGATACGCAGTATTTT.